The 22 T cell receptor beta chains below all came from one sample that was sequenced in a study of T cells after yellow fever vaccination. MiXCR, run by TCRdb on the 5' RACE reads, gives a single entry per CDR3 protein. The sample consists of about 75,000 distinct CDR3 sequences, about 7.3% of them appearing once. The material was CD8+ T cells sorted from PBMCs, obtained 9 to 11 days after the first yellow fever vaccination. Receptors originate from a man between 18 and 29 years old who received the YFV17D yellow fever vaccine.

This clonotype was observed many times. DNA for the CDR3: TGCAGCTCACGGACAGGGGGCTCGGGCTACACCTTC. Its protein is CSSRTGGSGYTF. The rearrangement joins TRBV29-1 to TRBJ1-2; TRBD1 agrees at 11 bases. J gave up 8 bases and V 8 bases, and 7 bases lay outside the gene matches. This CDR3 has 12 amino acids. CDR1 SQVTM and CDR2 ANQGSEA come from the germline V gene. Variable domain in full (rest from reference TRBV29-1 and TRBJ1-2): SAVISQKPSRDICQRGTSLTIQCQVDSQVTMMFWYRQQPGQSLTLIATANQGSEATYESGFVIDKFPISRPNLTFSTLTVSNMSPEDSSIYLCSSRTGGSGYTFGSGTRLTVV.

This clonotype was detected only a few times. CDR3 bases: TGTGCCAGCAGTTACGCGAACACCGGGGAGCTGTTTTTT. Its protein product is CASSYANTGELFF. V is TRBV27 and J is TRBJ2-2; no reliable D call. This CDR3 has 13 amino acids. V lost 4 bases, J lost 0 bases, and 3 bases lay in between. The germline CDR1 and CDR2 sequences are MNHEY and SMNVEV (reference sequence).

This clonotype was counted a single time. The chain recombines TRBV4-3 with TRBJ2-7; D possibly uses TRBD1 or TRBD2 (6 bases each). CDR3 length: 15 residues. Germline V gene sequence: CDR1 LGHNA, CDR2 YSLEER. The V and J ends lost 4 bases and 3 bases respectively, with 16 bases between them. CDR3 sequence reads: CASSPMGGRIYEQYF. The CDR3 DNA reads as TGCGCCAGCAGCCCGATGGGGGGCCGAATCTACGAGCAGTACTTC.

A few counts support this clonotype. The CDR3, as DNA: TGTGCCAGCAGCTTATTAGGCCAGGGGCAAGAGACCCAGTACTTC. Translation gives CASSLLGQGQETQYF. J is TRBJ2-5 and V is TRBV7-2; TRBD1 might be the D (6 bases). Germline assignment: CDR1 SGHTA and CDR2 FQGNSA. Trimming removed 2 bases from V and 2 bases from J, with 12 bases in between. The length of the CDR3 is 15 residues.

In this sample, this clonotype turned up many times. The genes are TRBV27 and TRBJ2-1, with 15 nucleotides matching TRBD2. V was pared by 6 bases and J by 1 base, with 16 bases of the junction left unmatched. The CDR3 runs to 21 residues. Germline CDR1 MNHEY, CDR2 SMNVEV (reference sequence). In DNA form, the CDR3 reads TGTGCCAGCAGCGACCCCTCCCTATGGACTAGCGGGGGGGCATCCTACAATGAGCAGTTCTTC. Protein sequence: CASSDPSLWTSGGASYNEQFF.

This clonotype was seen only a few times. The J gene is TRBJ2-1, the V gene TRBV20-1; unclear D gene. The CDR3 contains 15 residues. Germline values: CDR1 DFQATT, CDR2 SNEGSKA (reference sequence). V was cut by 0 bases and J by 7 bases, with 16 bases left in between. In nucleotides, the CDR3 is TGCAGTGCTAGAGATCTTGTGGGTCGGATAAATGAGCAGTTCTTC. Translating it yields CSARDLVGRINEQFF.

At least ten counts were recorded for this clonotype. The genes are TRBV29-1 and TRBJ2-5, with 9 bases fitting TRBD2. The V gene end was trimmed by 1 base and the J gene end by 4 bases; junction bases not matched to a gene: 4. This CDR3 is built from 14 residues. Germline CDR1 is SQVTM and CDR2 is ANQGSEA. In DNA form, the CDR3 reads TGCAGCGTTGAAGGCGGGGGGGCAGGAGAGACCCAGTACTTC. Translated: CSVEGGGAGETQYF.

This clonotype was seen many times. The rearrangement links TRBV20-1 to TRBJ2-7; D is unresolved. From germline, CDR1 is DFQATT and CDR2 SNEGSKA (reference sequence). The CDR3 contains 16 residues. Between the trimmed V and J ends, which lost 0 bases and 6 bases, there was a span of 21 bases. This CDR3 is CSARDPLGLRSLEQYF. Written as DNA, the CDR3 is TGCAGTGCTAGAGATCCCCTCGGCCTCAGGAGTCTCGAGCAGTACTTC.

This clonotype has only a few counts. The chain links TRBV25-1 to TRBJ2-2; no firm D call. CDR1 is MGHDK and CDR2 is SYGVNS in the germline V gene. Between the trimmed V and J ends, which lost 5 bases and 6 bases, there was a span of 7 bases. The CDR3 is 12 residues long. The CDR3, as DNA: TGTGCCAGCAGTAACAGCGCCGGGGAGCTGTTTTTT. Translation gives CASSNSAGELFF.

In nucleotides, the CDR3 is TGTGCCAGCAGCTTGTCAGGGTCTAGGTATGGCTACACCTTC. Residues: CASSLSGSRYGYTF. This sequence joins TRBV5-6 and TRBJ1-2, with a tentative D call TRBD1 (5 bases). CDR1 and CDR2 (germline): SGHDT, YYEEEE. The CDR3 length is 14 residues. V lost 1 base, J lost 5 bases, and 12 bases lay in between.

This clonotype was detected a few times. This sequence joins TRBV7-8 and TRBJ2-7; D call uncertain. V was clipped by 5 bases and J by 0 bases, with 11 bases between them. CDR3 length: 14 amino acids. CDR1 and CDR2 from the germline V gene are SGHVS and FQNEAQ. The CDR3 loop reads CASSHLGRSYEQYF. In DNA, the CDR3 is TGTGCCAGCAGCCACCTCGGCCGCTCCTACGAGCAGTACTTC.

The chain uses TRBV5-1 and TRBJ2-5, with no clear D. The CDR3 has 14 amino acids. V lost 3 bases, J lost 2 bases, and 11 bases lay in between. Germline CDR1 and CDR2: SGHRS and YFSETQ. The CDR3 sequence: CASSSRTAQETQYF. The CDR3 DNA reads TGCGCCAGCAGCTCGCGGACGGCGCAAGAGACCCAGTACTTC.

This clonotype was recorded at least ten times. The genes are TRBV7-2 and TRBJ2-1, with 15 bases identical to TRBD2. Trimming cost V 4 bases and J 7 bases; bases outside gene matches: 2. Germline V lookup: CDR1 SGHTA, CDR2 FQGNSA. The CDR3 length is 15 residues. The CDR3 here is CASSWGLAGGNEQFF. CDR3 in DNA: TGTGCCAGCAGCTGGGGACTAGCGGGGGGAAATGAGCAGTTCTTC.

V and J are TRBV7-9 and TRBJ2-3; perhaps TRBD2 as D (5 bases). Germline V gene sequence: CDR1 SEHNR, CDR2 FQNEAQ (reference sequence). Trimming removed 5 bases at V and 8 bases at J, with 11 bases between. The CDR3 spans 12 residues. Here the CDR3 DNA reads TGTGCCAGCAGCCCAACTAGTGGTACGCAGTATTTT. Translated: CASSPTSGTQYF.

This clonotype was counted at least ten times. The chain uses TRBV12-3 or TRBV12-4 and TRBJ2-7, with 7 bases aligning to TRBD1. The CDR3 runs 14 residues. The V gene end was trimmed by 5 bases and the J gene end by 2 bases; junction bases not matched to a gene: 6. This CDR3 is CASSRPGQTYEQYF. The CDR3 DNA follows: TGTGCCAGCAGTCGTCCGGGACAGACCTACGAGCAGTACTTC.

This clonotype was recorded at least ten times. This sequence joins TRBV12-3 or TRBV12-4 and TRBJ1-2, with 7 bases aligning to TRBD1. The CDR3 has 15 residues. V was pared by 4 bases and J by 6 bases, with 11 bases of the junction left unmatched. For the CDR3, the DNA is TGTGCCAGCAGTTCGTGGGACAGAGGAAGAGATGGCTACACCTTC. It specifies CASSSWDRGRDGYTF.

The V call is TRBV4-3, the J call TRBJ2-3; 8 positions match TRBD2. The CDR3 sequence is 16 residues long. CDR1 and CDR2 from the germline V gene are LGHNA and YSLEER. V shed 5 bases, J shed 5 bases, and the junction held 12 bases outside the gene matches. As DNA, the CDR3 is TGCGCCAGCAGCTACGGCGACGGGACTAGAAAAGATACGCAGTATTTT. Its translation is CASSYGDGTRKDTQYF.

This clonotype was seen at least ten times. The CDR3 DNA reads TGTGCCAGCAGCTTAGCGCTCGCGGGGGGGGAGGGTACGCAGTATTTT. Translating gives CASSLALAGGEGTQYF. The chain carries TRBV7-2 and TRBJ2-3, with 9 nucleotides matching TRBD2. The V segment lost 0 bases and the J segment 8 bases; nucleotides outside the gene matches: 9. CDR3 size: 16 residues. Looked up from germline, CDR1 is SGHTA and CDR2 is FQGNSA. Based on the CDR3 plus reference TRBV7-2 and TRBJ2-3, the full variable domain is GAGVSQSPSNKVTEKGKDVELRCDPISGHTALYWYRQSLGQGLEFLIYFQGNSAPDKSGLPSDRFSAERTGGSVSTLTIQRTQQEDSAVYLCASSLALAGGEGTQYFGPGTRLTVL.

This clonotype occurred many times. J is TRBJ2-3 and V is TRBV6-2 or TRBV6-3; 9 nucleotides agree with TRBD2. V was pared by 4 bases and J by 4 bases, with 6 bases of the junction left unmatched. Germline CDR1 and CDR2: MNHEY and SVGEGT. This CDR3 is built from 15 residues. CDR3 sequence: CASSSQRGAPDTQYF. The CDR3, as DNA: TGTGCCAGCAGTTCACAGCGGGGGGCCCCAGATACGCAGTATTTT.

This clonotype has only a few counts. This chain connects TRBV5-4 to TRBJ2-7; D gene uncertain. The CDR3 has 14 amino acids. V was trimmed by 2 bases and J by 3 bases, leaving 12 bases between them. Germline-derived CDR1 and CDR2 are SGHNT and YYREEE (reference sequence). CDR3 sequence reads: CASSFGLSDYEQYV. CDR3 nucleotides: TGTGCCAGCAGCTTTGGGCTTAGTGACTACGAGCAGTACGTC.

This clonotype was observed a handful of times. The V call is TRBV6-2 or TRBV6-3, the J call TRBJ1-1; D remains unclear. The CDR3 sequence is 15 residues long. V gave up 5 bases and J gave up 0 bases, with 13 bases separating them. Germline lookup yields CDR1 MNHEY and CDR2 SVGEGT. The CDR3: CASSHEKLMNTEAFF. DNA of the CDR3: TGTGCCAGCAGTCATGAAAAGCTTATGAACACTGAAGCTTTCTTT.

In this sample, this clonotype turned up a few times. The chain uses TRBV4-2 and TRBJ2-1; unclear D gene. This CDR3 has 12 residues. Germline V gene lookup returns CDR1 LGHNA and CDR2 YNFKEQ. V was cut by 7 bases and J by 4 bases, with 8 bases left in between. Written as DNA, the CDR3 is TGTGCCAGCACAGGACCATACAATGAGCAGTTCTTC. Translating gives CASTGPYNEQFF.